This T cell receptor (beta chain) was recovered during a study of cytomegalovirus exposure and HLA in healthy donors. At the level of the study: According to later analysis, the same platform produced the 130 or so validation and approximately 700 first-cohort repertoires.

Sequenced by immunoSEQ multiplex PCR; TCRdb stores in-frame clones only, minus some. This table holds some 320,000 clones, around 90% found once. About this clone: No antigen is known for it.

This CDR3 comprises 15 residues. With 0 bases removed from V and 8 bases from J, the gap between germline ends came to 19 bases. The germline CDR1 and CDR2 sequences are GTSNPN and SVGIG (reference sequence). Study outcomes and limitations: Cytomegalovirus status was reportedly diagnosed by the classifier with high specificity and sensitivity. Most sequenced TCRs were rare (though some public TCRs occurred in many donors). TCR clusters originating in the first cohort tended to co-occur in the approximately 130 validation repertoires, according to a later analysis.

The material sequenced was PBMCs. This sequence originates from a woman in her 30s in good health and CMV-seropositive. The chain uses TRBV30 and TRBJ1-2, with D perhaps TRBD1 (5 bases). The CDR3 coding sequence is TGTGCCTGGAGTGTTTCATGGGCAGCTAAGGGGGGCTACACCTTC. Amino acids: CAWSVSWAAKGGYTF.